Listed below are T cell receptor beta chains from one sample, sequenced in a study of cytomegalovirus exposure and HLA in healthy donors. Sequencing was performed with immunoSEQ multiplex PCR; in TCRdb, only in-frame clones are kept and a portion is missing. In the table there are roughly 100,000 clones, approximately 89% of which are singletons. The sequenced sample consisted of PBMCs. The source is a man under 40 in good health and CMV-seronegative. Each CDR3 is given with its conserved first and last residue. D genes are given only for firm matches. Clone size is stated in some rows and not others, as once, few, many or a class when expanded.

NA,TRBJ1-2,NA,TRBV2,CASSEWGPTGSGYTF,TGTGCCAGCAGTGAATGGGGCCCCACAGGGAGTGGCTACACCTTC
TRBD2,TRBJ2-3,NA,TRBV28,CASSLSFGGGRGTDTQYF,TGTGCCAGCAGTTTGAGTTTTGGCGGGGGTCGCGGCACAGATACGCAGTATTTT
NA,TRBJ2-5,NA,TRBV19,CATNNRGGNQETQYF,TGTGCCACAAACAACAGGGGGGGAAACCAAGAGACCCAGTACTTC
TRBD1,TRBJ2-6,NA,TRBV9,CASSDRGSGANVLTF,TGTGCCAGCAGCGACAGGGGAAGCGGGGCCAACGTCCTGACTTTC
TRBD1,TRBJ2-3,NA,TRBV6-1,CASRVTGGTDTQYF,TGTGCCAGCAGAGTTACAGGGGGAACAGATACGCAGTATTTT
NA,TRBJ1-4,NA,TRBV28,CASSPQGGSNEKLFF,TGTGCCAGCAGTCCACAGGGTGGGAGTAATGAAAAACTGTTTTTT
NA,TRBJ1-1,once,TRBV30,CAWTGGLTNTEAFF,TGTGCCTGGACGGGGGGGTTAACGAACACTGAAGCTTTCTTT
NA,TRBJ2-7,NA,TRBV6-5,CASSMDWEPTYEQYF,TGTGCCAGCAGCATGGACTGGGAACCTACCTACGAGCAGTACTTC
TRBD2,TRBJ2-5,NA,TRBV7-2,CASSPGLAGGQETQYF,TGTGCCAGCAGCCCAGGACTAGCGGGAGGGCAAGAGACCCAGTACTTC
TRBD1,TRBJ1-1,NA,TRBV11-2,CASSLDRGQTEAFF,TGTGCCAGCAGCTTAGACAGGGGGCAAACTGAAGCTTTCTTT
TRBD1,TRBJ2-1,once,TRBV5-4,CASSSSGTGAYNEQFF,TGTGCCAGCAGCTCTTCTGGGACAGGGGCATACAATGAGCAGTTCTTC
NA,TRBJ1-2,once,TRBV9,CASSVEAANYGYTF,TGTGCCAGCAGCGTTGAGGCGGCTAACTATGGCTACACCTTC
NA,TRBJ1-2,NA,TRBV7-9,CASSLMRGMNYGYTF,TGTGCCAGCAGCTTAATGAGGGGGATGAACTATGGCTACACCTTC
NA,TRBJ2-7,NA,TRBV13,CASSSEGQLGSYEQYF,TGTGCCAGCAGCTCGGAGGGACAGCTGGGCTCCTACGAGCAGTACTTC
NA,TRBJ1-1,NA,TRBV10-3,CAISELGHLRNTEAFF,TGTGCCATCAGTGAGTTAGGACACTTAAGGAACACTGAAGCTTTCTTT
NA,TRBJ2-7,NA,TRBV2,CASRVWGETSYEQYF,TGTGCCAGCAGGGTGTGGGGGGAAACCTCCTACGAGCAGTACTTC
NA,TRBJ2-7,NA,TRBV2,CASSEGWQVAYEQYF,TGTGCCAGCAGTGAAGGTTGGCAGGTTGCCTACGAGCAGTACTTC
TRBD1,TRBJ2-7,NA,TRBV5-1,CASSLVVGTGVYEQYF,TGCGCCAGCAGCTTGGTCGTCGGGACAGGAGTCTACGAGCAGTACTTC
NA,TRBJ1-2,once,TRBV4-1,CASSQGHRTNYGYTF,TGCGCCAGCAGCCAAGGCCACAGAACGAACTATGGCTACACCTTC
TRBD2,TRBJ2-1,NA,TRBV28,CASSFAGAGSNEQFF,TGTGCCAGCAGTTTCGCGGGAGCGGGGAGCAATGAGCAGTTCTTC
NA,TRBJ2-5,NA,TRBV4-1,CASSQVIPLSETQYF,TGCGCCAGCAGCCAAGTTATCCCGTTGTCTGAGACCCAGTACTTC
NA,TRBJ2-3,NA,TRBV11-2,CASSFSDRESTDTQYF,TGTGCCAGCAGCTTCAGCGACAGAGAAAGCACAGATACGCAGTATTTT
TRBD1,TRBJ2-7,NA,TRBV6-5,CASSDRARPYEQYF,TGTGCCAGCAGCGACAGGGCTCGTCCTTACGAGCAGTACTTC
NA,TRBJ1-2,NA,TRBV4-1,CASSLITGSYGYTF,TGCGCCAGCAGCCTTATAACAGGGAGCTATGGCTACACCTTC
TRBD2,TRBJ2-3,NA,TRBV4-1,CASSLGSSGGTSTDTQYF,TGCGCCAGCAGCCTGGGATCGAGCGGGGGGACTAGCACAGATACGCAGTATTTT
NA,TRBJ2-5,NA,TRBV14,CASSQGGSQETQYF,TGTGCCAGCAGCCAAGGGGGCAGCCAAGAGACCCAGTACTTC
TRBD2,TRBJ2-7,NA,TRBV4-1,CASSFTSGGYEQYF,TGCGCCAGCAGCTTTACTAGCGGGGGATACGAGCAGTACTTC
TRBD2,TRBJ2-1,NA,TRBV7-2,CASSPGLAGGLIF,TGTGCCAGCAGCCCGGGACTAGCGGGAGGTTTGATCTTC
NA,TRBJ1-1,few,TRBV7-6,CASSQDLNTEAFF,TGTGCCAGCAGCCAGGATTTGAACACTGAAGCTTTCTTT
NA,TRBJ2-2,NA,TRBV30,CAWSVKFAEGELFF,TGTGCCTGGAGTGTAAAGTTCGCGGAAGGGGAGCTGTTTTTT
NA,TRBJ2-7,NA,TRBV5-1,CASSLDQGGYEQYF,TGCGCCAGCAGCTTGGATCAGGGTGGCTACGAGCAGTACTTC
TRBD1,TRBJ1-5,once,TRBV6-5,CASSLGGLNQPQHF,TGTGCCAGCAGCTTAGGGGGCCTGAATCAGCCCCAGCATTTT
TRBD1,TRBJ1-4,few,TRBV4-3,CASSQPGTGMSKLFF,TGCGCCAGCAGCCAACCCGGGACAGGGATGTCGAAACTGTTTTTT
NA,TRBJ1-1,once,TRBV6-1,CASSVRDTRDTEAFF,TGTGCCAGCAGTGTCAGGGACACTAGAGACACTGAAGCTTTCTTT
NA,TRBJ1-2,NA,TRBV6-5,CASSAGYGYGYTF,TGTGCCAGCTCAGCGGGGTACGGCTATGGCTACACCTTC
NA,TRBJ2-1,NA,TRBV25-1,CASSDGGREQFF,TGTGCCAGCAGTGATGGAGGGCGTGAGCAGTTCTTC
NA,TRBJ2-7,NA,TRBV18,CASSPPLSEQYF,TGTGCCAGCTCACCACCGCTGAGCGAGCAGTACTTC
NA,TRBJ1-4,NA,TRBV6-1,CASNRVGNEKLFF,TGTGCCAGCAACAGGGTTGGGAATGAAAAACTGTTTTTT
TRBD2,TRBJ2-1,few,TRBV6-4,CASSPGLAGDYNEQFF,TGTGCCAGCAGTCCGGGACTAGCGGGAGATTATAATGAGCAGTTCTTC
TRBD2,TRBJ2-3,few,TRBV19,CASSGLAGSTDTQYF,TGTGCCAGTAGTGGACTAGCGGGGAGCACAGATACGCAGTATTTT
TRBD1,TRBJ2-7,NA,TRBV27,CASSFGDSAYEQYF,TGTGCCAGCAGTTTTGGGGACAGTGCCTACGAGCAGTACTTC
TRBD2,TRBJ2-1,NA,TRBV4-1,CASSQGAGGRNEQFF,TGCGCCAGCAGCCAAGGTGCGGGAGGGCGCAATGAGCAGTTCTTC
TRBD2,TRBJ2-7,once,TRBV11-2,CASSLDPGLAGLLGQYF,TGTGCCAGCAGCTTAGATCCGGGACTAGCGGGACTATTAGGGCAGTACTTC
NA,TRBJ2-7,NA,TRBV4-1,CASSQDPRVGQYF,TGCGCCAGCAGCCAAGATCCCAGGGTTGGGCAGTACTTC
TRBD1,TRBJ1-6,NA,TRBV4-1,CASSQDPPTGDNSPLHF,TGCGCCAGCAGCCAAGACCCCCCGACAGGGGACAATTCACCCCTCCACTTT
NA,TRBJ1-5,NA,TRBV29-1,CSVPPGLNNQPQHF,TGCAGCGTTCCCCCGGGACTGAACAATCAGCCCCAGCATTTT
NA,TRBJ1-1,NA,TRBV19,CASSVSGYTEAFF,TGTGCCAGTAGTGTGTCAGGGTACACTGAAGCTTTCTTT
TRBD1,TRBJ1-2,NA,TRBV18,CASSPGQGAYGYTF,TGTGCCAGCTCACCAGGACAGGGGGCTTATGGCTACACCTTC
NA,TRBJ1-1,NA,TRBV13,CASSLAPAGQTEAFF,TGTGCCAGCAGCTTAGCTCCAGCGGGACAAACTGAAGCTTTCTTT
NA,TRBJ2-5,NA,TRBV7-9,CASSYGAEAETQYF,TGTGCCAGCAGCTACGGAGCGGAGGCAGAGACCCAGTACTTC
TRBD2,TRBJ2-1,NA,TRBV6-5,CASSTLQRGTKFF,TGTGCCAGCAGTACCCTTCAGCGGGGTACGAAGTTCTTC
NA,TRBJ2-5,few,TRBV7-2,CASSPPGGRETQYF,TGTGCCAGCAGCCCGCCGGGGGGCCGGGAGACCCAGTACTTC
NA,TRBJ2-5,once,TRBV29-1,CSVLGGGPIETQYF,TGCAGCGTTCTTGGGGGGGGGCCAATCGAGACCCAGTACTTC
TRBD2,TRBJ2-7,NA,TRBV4-2,CASSQAGTSSYEQYF,TGTGCCAGCAGCCAAGCCGGGACTAGCTCCTACGAGCAGTACTTC
NA,TRBJ1-5,NA,TRBV18,CASSPPEAGSQPQHF,TGTGCCAGCTCACCCCCCGAAGCGGGGAGTCAGCCCCAGCATTTT
TRBD2,TRBJ2-7,NA,TRBV5-6,CASSLGLAGAYEQYF,TGTGCCAGCAGCTTGGGACTAGCGGGGGCCTACGAGCAGTACTTC
NA,TRBJ2-5,NA,TRBV7-9,CASSLEGAGETQYF,TGTGCCAGCAGCTTAGAAGGGGCTGGTGAGACCCAGTACTTC
NA,TRBJ1-4,NA,TRBV4-1,CASSQVSVSTEKLFF,TGCGCCAGCAGCCAAGTCTCCGTCTCTACTGAAAAACTGTTTTTT
NA,TRBJ2-1,once,TRBV4-1,CASSQVNNEQFF,TGCGCCAGCAGCCAAGTTAATAATGAGCAGTTCTTC
NA,TRBJ1-1,NA,TRBV29-1,CSARGTEAFF,TGCAGCGCAAGGGGAACTGAAGCTTTCTTT